The rows below give T cell receptor beta chains drawn from one sample of a study of blood T cells in healthy people across ages. TCRdb re-analysed the 5' RACE reads in MiXCR, keeping a single row per CDR3 protein. The sample lists about 640,000 distinct CDR3 sequences, roughly 41% occurring once. Sequences were obtained from blood. The receptors shown here come from a man older than 75 in good health. CDR3s include the opening cysteine and the closing phenylalanine or tryptophan. D genes are given only for firm matches. Clone size is shown for a subset of rows, as once, few, many or a class of expanded clone.

CDR3nt,CDR3aa,d_gene,v_gene,j_gene,abundance
TGTGCCAGCAGCCGGGACAGGGTAGACAATGAGCAGTTCTTC,CASSRDRVDNEQFF,TRBD1,TRBV14,TRBJ2-1,-
TGCAGCGCCGGGACTAGCGGGGGGCCAGAGACCCAGTACTTC,CSAGTSGGPETQYF,TRBD2,TRBV29-1,TRBJ2-5,few
TGTGCCAGCAGTTACGGGACAGGGGTCTACGAGCAGTACTTC,CASSYGTGVYEQYF,TRBD1,TRBV6-2/TRBV6-3,TRBJ2-7,-
TGTGCCACCAGTGATTCCCGGGAGTCCCGGGGGACCCAGTACTTC,CATSDSRESRGTQYF,-,TRBV24-1,TRBJ2-5,few
TGTGCCTGGAGGGACAGGGGTACCTATAATTCACCCCTCCACTTT,CAWRDRGTYNSPLHF,TRBD1,TRBV30,TRBJ1-6,-
TGTGCCAGCAGTGTGGTAGGGTCCCACGAGCAGTACTTC,CASSVVGSHEQYF,-,TRBV12-3/TRBV12-4,TRBJ2-7,-
TGCGCCAGCAGCTTGGACAGGGAGTACCGGGAGCTGTTTTTT,CASSLDREYRELFF,-,TRBV5-1,TRBJ2-2,-
TGCGCCAGCACCCGAGAGGCTGGCAGGGATTCACCCCTCCACTTT,CASTREAGRDSPLHF,-,TRBV4-3,TRBJ1-6,-
TGTGCCAGCACTCTTGGGAGGGGGCCTAACTATGGCTACACCTTC,CASTLGRGPNYGYTF,TRBD1,TRBV2,TRBJ1-2,-
TGTGCCAGCAAGGACAGTACAAACATTCAGTACTTC,CASKDSTNIQYF,-,TRBV27,TRBJ2-4,once
TGTGCCAGCAGCTTTGGGAGCGTGTGGGCAGATACGCAGTATTTT,CASSFGSVWADTQYF,-,TRBV11-2,TRBJ2-3,-
TGTGCCAGCAGCCTCTTGTTAGGGGCTAGCAACAATGAGCAGTTCTTC,CASSLLLGASNNEQFF,-,TRBV6-2/TRBV6-3,TRBJ2-1,-
TGTGCCAGTAGTATATACAGCTCTGGGGCCAACGTCCTGACTTTC,CASSIYSSGANVLTF,-,TRBV19,TRBJ2-6,-
TGCAGCGTGGCGGGACTAGCGGGAGTGAATGAGCAGTACTTC,CSVAGLAGVNEQYF,TRBD2,TRBV29-1,TRBJ2-5,-
TGTGCCAGCAGAAAGGAGGGGGCCAGGAATAGCAATCAGCCCCAGCATTTT,CASRKEGARNSNQPQHF,TRBD1,TRBV9,TRBJ1-5,-
TGTGCCAGCATATCGGCGATCACAGATACGCAGTATTTT,CASISAITDTQYF,-,TRBV28,TRBJ2-3,-
TGCAGCGTTGTTGGGAGGCAGGGCGGGGAGCTGTTTTTT,CSVVGRQGGELFF,-,TRBV29-1,TRBJ2-2,-
TGTGCCAGCAGCCCCCCCAGGGTTCCACCCTACGAGCAGTACTTC,CASSPPRVPPYEQYF,-,TRBV21-1,TRBJ2-7,-
TGTGCCAGCAGCTTAGAATCCGCGGGCAATCAGCCCCAGCATTTT,CASSLESAGNQPQHF,-,TRBV7-2,TRBJ1-5,-
TGTGCCAGCAGCAATACGGAGGGAGATACGCAGTATTTT,CASSNTEGDTQYF,-,TRBV6-2/TRBV6-3,TRBJ2-3,few